This is a list of T cell receptor beta chains from one sample in a study of T cell repertoires in cytomegalovirus infection. A single record per CDR3 protein comes from TCRdb applying MiXCR to the reads. The table shows about 190,000 distinct CDR3 sequences, with 8% to 10% occurring only once. The sample taken for sequencing was PBMCs. The origin of the receptors is a human donor in good health (CMV status not recorded). Some clones in this sample may be carry-over from other donors' samples. CDR3s include the opening cysteine and the closing phenylalanine or tryptophan. The order of the fields is J gene, D gene, V gene, clone size, CDR3 DNA, CDR3 protein. A D gene is named only where the DNA matches it firmly. Size is stated for part of the rows, as once, few or many counts, or as a class when the clone is expanded.

TRBJ2-5,.,TRBV28,many,TGTGCCAGCAGTTCGGGGCAGGGCGTAGAGACCCAGTACTTC,CASSSGQGVETQYF
TRBJ1-1,.,TRBV7-9,many,TGTGCCAGCAGCTCGGGGACGCCGCGGGAACTTTTCTTT,CASSSGTPRELFF
TRBJ2-3,.,TRBV5-1,.,TGCGCCAGCAGCTTCACGACATCTAGCACAGATACGCAGTATTTT,CASSFTTSSTDTQYF
TRBJ2-5,.,TRBV11-2,many,TGTGCCAGCAGCCTAGGGGCAGAGACCCAGTACTTC,CASSLGAETQYF
TRBJ2-5,.,TRBV14,many,TGTGCCAGCAGCCAAGTGACTAGGGAGACCCAGTACTTC,CASSQVTRETQYF
TRBJ1-2,.,TRBV5-1,many,TGCGCCAGCAGTAGGGAGGAGGAGTCCTATGGCTACACCTTC,CASSREEESYGYTF
TRBJ2-5,TRBD2,TRBV18,few,TGTGCCAGCTCACCCGCGGATTGGGAGGGAGAGACCCAGTACTTC,CASSPADWEGETQYF
TRBJ1-2,TRBD1,TRBV20-1,few,TGCAGTGCAAGGGACAGCGAATCTAACTATGGCTACACCTTC,CSARDSESNYGYTF
TRBJ1-2,TRBD1,TRBV7-2,many,TGTGCCAGCAGCTTAGGGGACAGGATGCCCTATGGCTACACCTTC,CASSLGDRMPYGYTF
TRBJ2-7,TRBD1,TRBV7-2,many,TGTGCCAGCAGCTCCGGACAGGGCATCCCTGGCGAGCAGTACTTC,CASSSGQGIPGEQYF
TRBJ1-5,.,TRBV7-2,many,TGTGCCAGCAGGCAGGGGAGGGTTGGGAATCAGCCCCAGCATTTT,CASRQGRVGNQPQHF
TRBJ2-1,.,TRBV7-8,many,TGTGCCAGCAGCCTCCCCCGGGCAGGCAATGAGCAGTTCTTC,CASSLPRAGNEQFF
TRBJ1-1,.,TRBV30,.,TGTGCCTGGAGTGTCTTGACACCGAACACTGAAGCTTTCTTT,CAWSVLTPNTEAFF
TRBJ2-7,.,TRBV7-9,.,TGTGCCAGCAGCTCCCCCGGGGTGAGGACCCACGAGCAGTACTTC,CASSSPGVRTHEQYF
TRBJ1-1,.,TRBV20-1,.,TGCAGTGCAAGTGACGGACACACTGAAGCTTTCTTT,CSASDGHTEAFF
TRBJ1-1,.,TRBV10-3,.,TGTGCCATCAGTGAGTTAGGGCTGAACACTGAAGCTTTCTTT,CAISELGLNTEAFF
TRBJ2-1,.,TRBV11-3,many,TGTGCCAGCAGCTTAGATGGGGGGAATGAGCAGTTCTTC,CASSLDGGNEQFF
TRBJ1-2,.,TRBV7-2,medium-sized,TGTGCCAGCAGCCACTCGACGGGCATGGGCAACTATGGCTACACCTTC,CASSHSTGMGNYGYTF
TRBJ2-5,TRBD2,TRBV7-2,many,TGTGCCAGCAGCGGGACTAGCGGGGAAGAGACCCAGTACTTC,CASSGTSGEETQYF
TRBJ2-3,TRBD1,TRBV7-8,many,TGTGCCAGCAGCATACGACAGGGCTCGTGGGAAGATACGCAGTATTTT,CASSIRQGSWEDTQYF
TRBJ2-7,.,TRBV10-2,many,TGCGCCAGCAGTGAGAGAGGCGGAGCCTACGAGCAGTACTTC,CASSERGGAYEQYF
TRBJ1-1,.,TRBV2,few,TGTGCCAGCAGGCCTGACAGGATAGGGGGTAACACTGAAGCTTTCTTT,CASRPDRIGGNTEAFF
TRBJ2-7,.,TRBV25-1,few,TGTGCCAGCATGAGCCTGATCACCTACGAGCAGTACTTC,CASMSLITYEQYF
TRBJ2-3,TRBD2,TRBV14,many,TGTGCCAGCAGCTATTGGACTAGCGGGATGGCGGGAGATACGCAGTATTTT,CASSYWTSGMAGDTQYF
TRBJ1-2,TRBD1,TRBV2,.,TGTGCCAGCAACCGGGACAGGGTCTCCAACTATGGCTACACCTTC,CASNRDRVSNYGYTF
TRBJ2-3,.,TRBV28,.,TGTGCCAGCAGTCCACGGACTTCGGGGTTCACAGATACGCAGTATTTT,CASSPRTSGFTDTQYF
TRBJ1-5,TRBD1,TRBV7-9,few,TGTGCCAGCAGCCTATCGACAGGGACCGGGCAGCCCCAGCATTTT,CASSLSTGTGQPQHF
TRBJ1-6,TRBD1,TRBV20-1,few,TGCAGTGCTAGAGGAGGGCCAGGGGGGTCACCCCTCCACTTT,CSARGGPGGSPLHF
TRBJ1-1,TRBD1,TRBV7-2,many,TGTGCCAGCAGCTTTCGTCTCCGGGACAGGGACACTGAAGCTTTCTTT,CASSFRLRDRDTEAFF